This T cell receptor (beta chain) was recovered during a study of T cells in Graves' hyperthyroidism and ophthalmopathy. The V and J ends lost 2 bases and 1 base respectively, with 5 bases between them. Germline CDR1 MNHNS, CDR2 SASEGT. This CDR3 is built from 13 residues. Ophthalmopathy patients showed a Clinical Activity Score of at least 3, NOSPECS grade of at least 4 and duration under 3 months. Exclusion of patients followed from uncontrolled infection, other autoimmune disease, pregnancy or lactation. The TCR beta CDR3 regions underwent amplification using RNA transcripts as the source. The TCR CDR3 first-round RT-PCR relied on the HTBI primer set. TCRdb reprocessed the multiplex PCR reads via MiXCR and lists one record per CDR3 protein. The data show hundreds of thousands of distinct CDR3 sequences, with about 15% seen just once and around 4.5% held by the top ten.

The gene calls are TRBV6-1 and TRBJ1-1, with D hard to call. Sequencing used blood. The TCR sequence derives from a woman in her forties with Graves' ophthalmopathy. CDR3 in amino acids: CASSELQNTEAFF. CDR3 DNA sequence: TGTGCCAGCAGTGAACTTCAGAACACTGAAGCTTTCTTT.